What follows is one T cell receptor beta chain and its context. This entry comes from a study of blood T cell repertoires in COVID-19. Sequencing was performed with immunoSEQ multiplex PCR; in TCRdb, only in-frame clones are kept and a portion is missing. The sample lists 310,000 or so clones, around 90% seen once, with 1% to 1.3% in the top ten. The CDR3 loop spans 14 amino acids. V was pared by 4 bases and J by 2 bases, with 8 bases of the junction left unmatched. CDR1 SQVTM and CDR2 ANQGSEA come from the germline V gene. Sequencing was done on a sample of PBMCs or T cells enriched from blood (not recorded which). This receptor was identified in a woman in her 30s who had recovered from COVID-19. This chain uses TRBV29-1 with TRBJ2-7; 7 bases line up with TRBD1. For the CDR3, the DNA is TGCAGCGTTGTACGGGACAGTCAGACCTACGAGCAGTACTTC. This codes for CSVVRDSQTYEQYF.